The 17 T cell receptor beta chains presented below share a single source sample, sequenced in a study of blood T cell repertoires in COVID-19. Data came from immunoSEQ multiplex PCR; TCRdb stores just in-frame clones and leaves some out. The sample has hundreds of thousands of clones; 85% are singletons. The sample consisted of PBMCs or T cells enriched from blood (not recorded which). The receptors come from a woman in her 30s who had been exposed to COVID-19.

The chain recombines TRBV5-1 with TRBJ1-1; no reliable D call. The CDR3 extends over 14 amino acids. V was shortened by 0 bases and J by 0 bases, with 6 bases between the two germline ends. Germline V CDR1 and CDR2: SGHRS, YFSETQ. The DNA for the CDR3 is TGCGCCAGCAGCTTGGGTCCCGTGAACACTGAAGCTTTCTTT. As protein: CASSLGPVNTEAFF.

The chain is built from TRBV6-5 and TRBJ1-2; 11 nucleotides agree with TRBD1. The CDR3 extends over 14 amino acids. Germline trimming cut 8 bases from V and 5 bases from J; bases unmatched to any gene: 7. Germline V CDR1 and CDR2: MNHEY, SVGAGI. CDR3 nucleotide sequence: TGTGCCAGCCGAACCGGGACAGGGGGGTATGGCTACACCTTC. Protein: CASRTGTGGYGYTF.

The chain has TRBV7-9 and TRBJ1-6; tentative D call: TRBD1 (6 bases). Germline-derived CDR1 and CDR2 are SEHNR and FQNEAQ (reference sequence). V gave up 5 bases and J gave up 7 bases, with 15 bases separating them. The CDR3 is 15 amino acids. Here the CDR3 reads CASSLGGQRNSPLHF. DNA for the CDR3: TGTGCCAGCAGCCTGGGGGGGCAGCGGAATTCACCCCTCCACTTT.

This rearrangement joins TRBV29-1 to TRBJ1-2; D gene unclear. CDR1 is SQVTM, CDR2 ANQGSEA, per germline. This CDR3 has 13 amino acids. Trimming cost V 3 bases and J 7 bases, with 15 bases left between them. The CDR3 here is CSVDSQNGGGYTF. In DNA, the CDR3 is TGCAGCGTTGATTCACAGAATGGTGGTGGCTACACCTTC.

V gene TRBV4-2 combines with J gene TRBJ2-1, with D possibly matching TRBD2 (6 bases). V shed 6 bases and J shed 8 bases, with 17 bases lying between them. The germline gives CDR1 LGHNA, CDR2 YNFKEQ. The length of the CDR3 is 14 residues. The CDR3 loop is CASRRDGVLDEQFF. The CDR3 DNA follows: TGTGCCAGCAGGCGGGACGGAGTATTGGATGAGCAGTTCTTC.

The chain joins TRBV9 to TRBJ1-2; D is possibly TRBD1 (5 bases). V shed 0 bases and J shed 4 bases, with 13 bases lying between them. Germline CDR1 is SGDLS and CDR2 is YYNGEE. This CDR3 region has 15 residues. The CDR3 DNA is TGTGCCAGCAGCGTAGGGGGCTCTAGTTTCTATGGCTACACCTTC. This translates into CASSVGGSSFYGYTF.

The chain couples TRBV20-1 to TRBJ2-7, with unresolved D. The CDR3 has 11 amino acids. The germline gives CDR1 DFQATT, CDR2 SNEGSKA (reference sequence). V lost 5 bases, J lost 4 bases, and 9 bases lay in between. The chain's CDR3 is CSAAQWYEQYF. The CDR3 nucleotides are TGCAGTGCTGCCCAGTGGTACGAGCAGTACTTC.

As to this clone: The sample carries other DNA sequences with the same CDR3. V is TRBV28 and J is TRBJ1-2; the match to TRBD1 covers 9 bases. Germline V lookup: CDR1 MDHEN, CDR2 SYDVKM. The trim removed 4 bases at V and 2 bases at J, leaving 5 bases unmatched. The CDR3 spans 15 residues. The CDR3 DNA is TGTGCCAGCAGTTCAACAGGGGGCGCGAACTATGGCTACACCTTC. Protein: CASSSTGGANYGYTF.

This chain joins TRBV5-4 and TRBJ2-5; D possibly corresponds to TRBD2 (5 bases). The CDR3 has 14 residues. V was clipped by 5 bases and J by 1 base, with 12 bases between them. Germline V gene sequence: CDR1 SGHNT, CDR2 YYREEE (reference sequence). This CDR3 reads CASRPDYLQETQYF. As DNA, the CDR3 is TGTGCCAGCAGGCCTGACTACCTCCAAGAGACCCAGTACTTC.

A note on this clone: Other nucleotide sequences from this sample produce the same CDR3. J is TRBJ1-1 and V is TRBV6-5; no clear D. CDR1 is MNHEY and CDR2 is SVGAGI in the germline V gene. V dropped 5 bases and J dropped 0 bases, with 4 bases sitting between them. CDR3 length equals 12 residues. This CDR3 reads CASSRLNTEAFF. Written as DNA, the CDR3 is TGTGCCAGCAGTCGTCTGAACACTGAAGCTTTCTTT.

This chain connects TRBV18 to TRBJ1-5; D remains unclear. Germline CDR1 KGHSH, CDR2 LQKENI. The CDR3 has 16 residues. V shed 4 bases and J shed 3 bases, with 16 bases lying between them. CDR3: CASSLQGGLINQPQHF. The DNA of the CDR3 is TGTGCCAGCTCACTACAAGGAGGGCTTATCAATCAGCCCCAGCATTTT.

V is TRBV5-1 and J is TRBJ2-7; a possible D gene is TRBD1 (6 bases). V was shortened by 1 base and J by 3 bases, with 17 bases between the two germline ends. CDR3 length equals 16 residues. Germline V gene lookup returns CDR1 SGHRS and CDR2 YFSETQ. DNA of the CDR3: TGCGCCAGCAGCTTGAGGACAGTCGGCGACCACTACGAGCAGTACTTC. Translation: CASSLRTVGDHYEQYF.

The V call is TRBV11-3, the J call TRBJ2-1; 9 bases fit TRBD2. V dropped 5 bases and J dropped 7; count of bases not matched to a gene: 12. Germline V CDR1 and CDR2: SGHNT, YENEEA. CDR3 length: 16 amino acids. CDR3 protein: CASSGSRGGAKNEQFF. The CDR3 nucleotides are TGTGCCAGCAGCGGGAGCCGCGGGGGGGCAAAGAATGAGCAGTTCTTC.

This chain uses TRBV27 with TRBJ1-2; no definite D call. This CDR3 comprises 13 residues. V was trimmed by 7 bases and J by 4 bases, leaving 13 bases between them. In germline, CDR1 is MNHEY, CDR2 SMNVEV (reference sequence). The CDR3, as DNA: TGTGCCAGCACCTTGAGGCGCGGCTATGGCTACACCTTC. Its protein is CASTLRRGYGYTF.

This clone was detected only a few times. V usage is TRBV5-1 and J usage is TRBJ1-5; D is perhaps TRBD1 (6 bases). This CDR3 spans 18 amino acids. Germline V CDR1 and CDR2: SGHRS, YFSETQ. The V and J ends lost 8 bases and 2 bases respectively, with 26 bases between them. The CDR3 DNA reads as TGCGCCAGACCGTATCGCGCAGGGGACATCCTGGGCAATCAGCCCCAGCATTTT. The encoded protein is CARPYRAGDILGNQPQHF.

The chain recombines TRBV11-1 with TRBJ2-3, with TRBD2 matching 8 bases. The CDR3 is 16 amino acids. Germline V lookup: CDR1 SGHAT, CDR2 FQDESV (reference sequence). Trimming cost V 1 base and J 2 bases; bases outside gene matches: 5. The CDR3: CASSLGAGALTDTQYF. The CDR3 DNA reads as TGTGCCAGCAGCTTAGGAGCGGGGGCCCTCACAGATACGCAGTATTTT.

The chain uses TRBV9 and TRBJ2-1, with D perhaps TRBD2 (6 bases). The V end was cut by 6 bases, the J end by 0 bases, with 19 bases between. From germline, CDR1 is SGDLS and CDR2 YYNGEE. The CDR3 length is 17 residues. The CDR3 spells CASNTQTAGSSYNEQFF. Written as DNA, the CDR3 is TGTGCCAGCAACACCCAAACAGCGGGTAGCTCCTACAATGAGCAGTTCTTC.